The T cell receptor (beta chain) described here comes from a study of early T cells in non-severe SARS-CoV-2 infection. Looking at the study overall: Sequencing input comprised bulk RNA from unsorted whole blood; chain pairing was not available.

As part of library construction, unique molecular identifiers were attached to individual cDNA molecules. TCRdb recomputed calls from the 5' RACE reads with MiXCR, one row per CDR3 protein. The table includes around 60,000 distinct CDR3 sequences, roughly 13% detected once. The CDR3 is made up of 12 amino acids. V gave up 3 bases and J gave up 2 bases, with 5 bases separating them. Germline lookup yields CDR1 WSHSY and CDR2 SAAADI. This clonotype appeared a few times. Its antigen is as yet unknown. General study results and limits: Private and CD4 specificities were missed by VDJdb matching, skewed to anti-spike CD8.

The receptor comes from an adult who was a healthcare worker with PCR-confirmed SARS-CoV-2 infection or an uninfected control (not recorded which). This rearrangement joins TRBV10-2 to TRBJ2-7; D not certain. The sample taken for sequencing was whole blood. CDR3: CASSDGAYEQYF. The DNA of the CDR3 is TGCGCCAGCAGTGATGGGGCCTACGAGCAGTACTTC.